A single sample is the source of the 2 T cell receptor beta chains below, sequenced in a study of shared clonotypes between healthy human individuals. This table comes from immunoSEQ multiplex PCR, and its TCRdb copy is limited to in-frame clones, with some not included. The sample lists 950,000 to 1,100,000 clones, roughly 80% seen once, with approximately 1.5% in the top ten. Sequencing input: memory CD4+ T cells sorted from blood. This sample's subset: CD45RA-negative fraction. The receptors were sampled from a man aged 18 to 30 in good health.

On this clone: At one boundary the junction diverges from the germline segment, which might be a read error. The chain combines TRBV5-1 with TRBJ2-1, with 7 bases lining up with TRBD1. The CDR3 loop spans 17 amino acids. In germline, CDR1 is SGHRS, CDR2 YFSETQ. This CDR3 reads CASSLTAGTDSNNEQFF. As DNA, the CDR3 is TGCGCCAGCAGCTTAACCGCCGGGACAGACTCCAACAATGAGCAGTTCTTC. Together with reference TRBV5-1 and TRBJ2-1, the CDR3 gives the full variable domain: KAGVTQTPRYLIKTRGQQVTLSCSPISGHRSVSWYQQTPGQGLQFLFEYFSETQRNKGNFPGRFSGRQFSNSRSEMNVSTLELGDSALYLCASSLTAGTDSNNEQFFGPGTRLTVL.

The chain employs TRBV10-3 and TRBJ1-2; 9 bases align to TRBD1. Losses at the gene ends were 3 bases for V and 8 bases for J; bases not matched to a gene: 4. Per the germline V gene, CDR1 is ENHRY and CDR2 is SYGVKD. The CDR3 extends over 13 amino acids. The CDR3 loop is CAISENRGLGYTF. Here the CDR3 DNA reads TGTGCCATCAGTGAAAACAGGGGGCTAGGCTACACCTTC.